The rows below give T cell receptor beta chains drawn from one sample of a study of T-cell reconstitution after alpha-beta-depleted transplantation in children. TCRdb processed the PCR reads anew with MiXCR; each CDR3 protein has one entry. The data contain hundreds of thousands of distinct CDR3 sequences, about an eighth of them seen just once; the ten biggest clones take up 0.79%. The sequencing used PBMCs, collected before TCRalphabeta/CD19-depleted stem cell transplant. The receptors come from a girl aged 2 to 10 with congenital amegakaryocytic thrombocytopenia, due to receive a stem cell transplant. Both conserved end residues are part of each CDR3. Fields, in order: D gene, V gene, CDR3 length, J gene, clone size, CDR3 protein, CDR3 DNA. The D gene is left open where the match is weak. Rows may omit the clone size; those that give it use once, few, many or a size class.

>-|TRBV19|14|TRBJ1-1|-
CASSPGRSNTEAFF
TGTGCCAGTAGCCCTGGACGCTCGAACACTGAAGCTTTCTTT
>-|TRBV29-1|13|TRBJ2-4|few
CSVEPLAKNIQYF
TGCAGCGTTGAACCACTAGCCAAAAACATTCAGTACTTC
>-|TRBV12-3/TRBV12-4|15|TRBJ2-1|many
CASSLDGAVFGEQFF
TGTGCCAGCAGTTTGGACGGTGCGGTATTTGGGGAGCAGTTCTTC
>TRBD2|TRBV5-1|16|TRBJ2-4|many
CASSLVTSGVKNIQYF
TGCGCCAGCAGCTTGGTCACTAGCGGAGTCAAAAACATTCAGTACTTC
>-|TRBV19|13|TRBJ2-7|-
CASSNAGDYEQYF
TGTGCCAGTAGTAATGCAGGGGATTACGAGCAGTACTTC
>TRBD1|TRBV20-1|18|TRBJ1-1|few
CSASDAGTGQFKGTEAFF
TGCAGTGCTTCCGATGCCGGGACAGGCCAATTTAAGGGCACTGAAGCTTTCTTT
>TRBD2|TRBV28|12|TRBJ2-7|many
CASSSSGTSVYF
TGTGCCAGCAGTTCCTCCGGGACTAGCGTTTACTTC
>TRBD2|TRBV9|15|TRBJ2-7|many
CASSASAGGPNEQYF
TGTGCCAGCAGCGCCTCGGCGGGAGGGCCGAACGAGCAGTACTTC
>-|TRBV12-3/TRBV12-4|15|TRBJ1-4|many
CASSLTRSTNEKLFF
TGTGCCAGCAGTTTAACCAGATCAACTAATGAAAAACTGTTTTTT
>TRBD1|TRBV20-1|13|TRBJ2-7|few
CSAHPGGDYEQYF
TGCAGTGCCCATCCAGGGGGAGACTACGAGCAGTACTTC
>-|TRBV15|17|TRBJ1-3|many
CATSRTLLRGSGNTIYF
TGTGCCACCAGCAGGACGCTCCTCCGGGGCTCTGGAAACACCATATATTTT
>TRBD2|TRBV20-1|13|TRBJ2-1|few
CTGLAGGLNEQFF
TGCACCGGACTAGCGGGAGGGCTGAATGAGCAGTTCTTC
>-|TRBV29-1|12|TRBJ2-1|many
CSVDGRSNEQFF
TGCAGCGTCGACGGCAGGTCCAATGAGCAGTTCTTC
>-|TRBV29-1|14|TRBJ2-6|many
CSVEGLSGANVLTF
TGCAGCGTTGAAGGCTTATCTGGGGCCAACGTCCTGACTTTC
>TRBD2|TRBV19|16|TRBJ2-2|-
CASKKTREGYTGELFF
TGTGCCAGTAAGAAGACGCGGGAGGGATACACCGGGGAGCTGTTTTTT
>-|TRBV6-1|14|TRBJ2-1|-
CASRVPSSYNEQFF
TGTGCCAGCAGAGTCCCAAGCTCCTACAATGAGCAGTTCTTC
>-|TRBV5-1|13|TRBJ2-1|many
CASFGQNYNEQFF
TGCGCCAGCTTCGGACAGAACTACAATGAGCAGTTCTTC
>-|TRBV5-1|13|TRBJ2-3|-
CASSIGSPDTQYF
TGCGCCAGCAGCATCGGGAGCCCAGATACGCAGTATTTT
>-|TRBV5-1|15|TRBJ2-1|many
CASSLLVGGENEQFF
TGCGCCAGCAGCCTCTTGGTGGGAGGAGAGAATGAGCAGTTCTTC
>-|TRBV9|14|TRBJ2-7|-
CASSVADSSYEQYF
TGTGCCAGCAGCGTAGCGGACAGCTCCTACGAGCAGTACTTC